Listed here is a single T cell receptor beta chain. Clones were read by immunoSEQ multiplex PCR, and TCRdb kept only the in-frame ones, dropping some. The table has some 130,000 clones, 75% to 90% seen once; the top ten hold 0.55%. This specimen belongs to a study of OX40 agonist ivuxolimab in advanced cancers. The starting material was CD4+ or CD8+ T cells sorted from blood, obtained in a trial of the OX40 agonist ivuxolimab. This clonotype originated in an adult with an advanced solid tumor such as melanoma, head and neck, liver or kidney cancer.

DNA of the CDR3: TGTGCCAGCAGGGGGGGCAAGAACACTGAAGCTTTCTTT. Translation gives CASRGGKNTEAFF. The rearrangement uses TRBV7-9 and TRBJ1-1; maybe TRBD1 (6 bases). The germline V and J ends were trimmed by 6 bases and 1 base, with 9 bases remaining between them. Germline assignment: CDR1 SEHNR and CDR2 FQNEAQ (reference sequence). CDR3 length: 13 residues.